The 32 T cell receptor beta chains listed next were all sequenced from one sample in a study of T cell responses to AZD1222 COVID-19 vaccine. Data came from immunoSEQ multiplex PCR; TCRdb stores just in-frame clones and leaves some out. Of some 130,000 clones detected, 80% to 90% appear once; the ten largest clones hold 1.9%. Sequenced material: peripheral blood, taken on day 0 of AZD1222 vaccination. The source of these receptors is an adult in good health.

The chain uses TRBV27 and TRBJ1-2; D is uncertain. V was pared by 4 bases and J by 8 bases, with 23 bases between. Germline V CDR1 and CDR2: MNHEY, SMNVEV (reference sequence). The CDR3 has 16 amino acids. The CDR3 here is CASSSLSRSALGGYTF. CDR3 bases: TGTGCCAGCAGTTCCCTCTCTCGCTCCGCCTTGGGAGGCTACACCTTC.

The chain has TRBV30 and TRBJ1-1, with 7 bases identical to TRBD1. V lost 2 bases to trimming and J lost 1 base; unmatched junction nucleotides: 1. This CDR3 has 13 residues. CDR1 is GTSNPN and CDR2 is SVGIG in the germline V gene (reference sequence). The CDR3 DNA reads as TGTGCCTGGAGTCCAGGGGGGAACACTGAAGCTTTCTTT. This sequence encodes CAWSPGGNTEAFF.

V and J are TRBV2 and TRBJ1-1; D is undetermined. Per germline, CDR1 SNHLY and CDR2 FYNNEI. With 2 bases removed from V and 1 base from J, the gap between germline ends came to 8 bases. This CDR3 comprises 14 residues. Here the CDR3 reads CASSETAWNTEAFF. CDR3 sequence (DNA): TGTGCCAGCAGTGAAACCGCATGGAACACTGAAGCTTTCTTT.

The chain recombines TRBV15 with TRBJ1-5, with 8 bases fitting TRBD1. The length of the CDR3 is 15 residues. V dropped 2 bases and J dropped 4; count of bases not matched to a gene: 4. Germline V gene data show CDR1 as LNHNV and CDR2 as YYDKDF (reference sequence). This CDR3 is CATSRSGQANQPQHF. CDR3 nucleotide sequence: TGTGCCACCAGCAGATCGGGACAGGCTAATCAGCCCCAGCATTTT.

V and J are TRBV5-4 and TRBJ1-4; a possible D gene is TRBD1 (5 bases). Per the germline V gene, CDR1 is SGHNT and CDR2 is YYREEE (reference sequence). The CDR3 totals 13 residues. The V end lost 0 bases, the J end lost 5 bases, and 5 bases lay between the germline ends. The CDR3 loop is CASSLEGNEKLFF. In nucleotides, the CDR3 is TGTGCCAGCAGCTTGGAGGGGAATGAAAAACTGTTTTTT.

The sample holds a few counts of this clone. The V and J genes are TRBV5-6 and TRBJ2-7; a possible D gene is TRBD1 (6 bases). Germline loops: CDR1 SGHDT, CDR2 YYEEEE. V shed 1 base and J shed 0 bases, with 17 bases lying between them. The CDR3 length is 17 residues. CDR3 sequence: CASSLQSRQARSYEQYF. The CDR3 DNA is TGTGCCAGCAGCTTGCAATCTCGACAGGCCCGCTCCTACGAGCAGTACTTC.

The rearrangement links TRBV5-5 to TRBJ1-5; D is ambiguous. This CDR3 contains 12 residues. V gave up 0 bases and J gave up 5 bases, with 3 bases separating them. Germline values: CDR1 SGHKS, CDR2 YYEKEE (reference sequence). The CDR3 protein is CASSLGDQPQHF. Here the CDR3 DNA reads TGTGCCAGCAGCTTGGGGGATCAGCCCCAGCATTTT.

The gene calls are TRBV27 and TRBJ1-2; D is possibly TRBD1 (6 bases). The V gene lost 5 bases and the J gene lost 8 bases, with 18 bases spanning the gap. The CDR3 sequence is 14 residues long. Per the germline V gene, CDR1 is MNHEY and CDR2 is SMNVEV (reference sequence). CDR3 coding DNA: TGTGCCAGCAGTAACCGGAACCTACAGGGCGGCTACACCTTC. The encoded protein is CASSNRNLQGGYTF.

The gene calls are TRBV4-3 and TRBJ1-1; D uncertain. The CDR3 contains 13 residues. The ends were cut back, 1 base at V and 1 base at J, with 4 bases in the middle. The germline V gene has CDR1 LGHNA and CDR2 YSLEER. The CDR3 region has the DNA TGCGCCAGCAGCCAAGGCAGGAACACTGAAGCTTTCTTT. Encoded protein: CASSQGRNTEAFF.

This chain joins TRBV7-8 and TRBJ1-4; D ambiguous. Trimming stripped 5 bases from V and 8 bases from J, with 15 bases between. CDR1 is SGHVS, CDR2 FQNEAQ, per germline. This CDR3 has 14 amino acids. The CDR3 region has the DNA TGTGCCAGCAGCCCGGACGGCGGAGGGGAAAAACTGTTTTTT. Translation: CASSPDGGGEKLFF. Combining the CDR3 with reference TRBV7-8 and TRBJ1-4 gives the whole variable domain GAGVSQSPRYKVAKRGQDVALRCDPISGHVSLFWYQQALGQGPEFLTYFQNEAQLDKSGLPSDRFFAERPEGSVSTLKIQRTQQEDSAVYLCASSPDGGGEKLFFGSGTQLSVL.

The chain links TRBV28 to TRBJ1-2; D might be TRBD1 (5 bases). Per germline, CDR1 MDHEN and CDR2 SYDVKM. This CDR3 contains 15 residues. The V end was cut by 4 bases, the J end by 7 bases, with 19 bases between. CDR3 region: CASSSPRDGSPGYTF. CDR3 DNA: TGTGCCAGCAGTTCCCCCCGGGACGGTTCGCCTGGCTACACCTTC.

The gene calls are TRBV4-2 and TRBJ2-1; D possibly corresponds to TRBD1 (5 bases). Trimming left V 1 base short and J 0 bases short, with 13 bases between. Germline V gene lookup returns CDR1 LGHNA and CDR2 YNFKEQ. The CDR3 extends over 17 amino acids. In DNA form, the CDR3 reads TGTGCCAGCAGCCAAGCGGACATCCCTAGCTCCTACAATGAGCAGTTCTTC. Protein sequence: CASSQADIPSSYNEQFF.

The chain combines TRBV7-6 with TRBJ2-7; 8 bases are shared with TRBD1. The junction had 16 bases not matched to a gene; V was cut back by 4 bases and J by 5 bases. Germline V CDR1 and CDR2: SGHVS, FNYEAQ. The CDR3 consists of 17 residues. The CDR3 here is CASSSDTFRQGADEQYF. CDR3 nucleotide sequence: TGTGCCAGCAGCTCAGACACATTTAGGCAGGGGGCCGACGAGCAGTACTTC.

The rearrangement links TRBV19 to TRBJ1-5; D is possibly TRBD1 (5 bases). The CDR3 consists of 15 residues. CDR1 is LNHDA, CDR2 SQIVND, per germline (reference sequence). Trimming removed 1 base from V and 3 bases from J, with 10 bases in between. The CDR3 coding sequence is TGTGCCAGTAGTATAGCCAGGGTCCTCAATCAGCCCCAGCATTTT. Translated: CASSIARVLNQPQHF.

The chain is built from TRBV27 and TRBJ1-4, with 8 bases that match TRBD1. Germline CDR1 is MNHEY and CDR2 is SMNVEV (reference sequence). The CDR3 covers 16 residues. Trimming at V came to 0 bases and at J to 5 bases, leaving 5 bases not matched to a gene. This chain's CDR3 is CASSLSSRTGNEKLFF. The CDR3 region has the DNA TGTGCCAGCAGTTTATCTTCGAGGACAGGGAATGAAAAACTGTTTTTT.

V is TRBV3-1 (or the pseudogene TRBV3-2) and J is TRBJ1-1, with D possibly matching TRBD1 (6 bases). V dropped 4 bases and J dropped 4 bases, with 13 bases sitting between them. CDR3 length equals 14 residues. From germline, CDR1 is LGHDT and CDR2 YNNKEL (reference sequence). CDR3 sequence reads: CASSPKGVATEAFF. The DNA for the CDR3 is TGTGCCAGCAGCCCGAAGGGGGTGGCCACTGAAGCTTTCTTT.

The chain is built from TRBV11-2 and TRBJ1-3; D gene uncertain. Germline CDR1 and CDR2: SGHAT and FQNNGV. V was shortened by 2 bases and J by 5 bases, with 10 bases between the two germline ends. The CDR3 totals 14 residues. CDR3 sequence: CASSLPSIRNTIYF. The CDR3 DNA reads as TGTGCCAGCAGCTTACCTTCAATTCGAAACACCATATATTTT. Full variable domain (outside the CDR3, taken from reference TRBV11-2 and TRBJ1-3): EAGVAQSPRYKIIEKRQSVAFWCNPISGHATLYWYQQILGQGPKLLIQFQNNGVVDDSQLPKDRFSAERLKGVDSTLKIQPAKLEDSAVYLCASSLPSIRNTIYFGEGSWLTVV.

With regard to this clone: This specimen includes other DNA sequences encoding the same CDR3. J is TRBJ2-7 and V is TRBV7-9; unclear D gene. Germline lookup yields CDR1 SEHNR and CDR2 FQNEAQ (reference sequence). There are 10 residues in the CDR3. V lost 2 bases and J lost 4, with 0 bases in between. CDR3 sequence: CASSLYEQYF. CDR3 in DNA: TGTGCCAGCAGCTTATACGAGCAGTACTTC. Full variable domain (rest looked up from reference TRBV7-9 and TRBJ2-7): DTGVSQNPRHKITKRGQNVTFRCDPISEHNRLYWYRQTLGQGPEFLTYFQNEAQLEKSRLLSDRFSAERPKGSFSTLEIQRTEQGDSAMYLCASSLYEQYFGPGTRLTVT.

The chain combines TRBV3-1 (or the pseudogene TRBV3-2) with TRBJ1-1; D not resolved. CDR1 and CDR2 from the germline V gene are LGHDT and YNNKEL (reference sequence). Between the trimmed V and J ends, which lost 4 bases and 4 bases, there was a span of 4 bases. This CDR3 has 11 amino acids. The CDR3 region is CASSLTTEAFF. Written as DNA, the CDR3 is TGTGCCAGCAGCCTGACCACTGAAGCTTTCTTT.

The chain couples TRBV3-1 (or the pseudogene TRBV3-2) to TRBJ1-2; D is undetermined. CDR1 is LGHDT and CDR2 is YNNKEL in the germline V gene (reference sequence). The CDR3 has 17 residues. The V end was cut by 0 bases, the J end by 6 bases, with 20 bases between. CDR3 loop: CASSQDSFGSLSNGYTF. The CDR3 coding sequence is TGTGCCAGCAGCCAAGATAGTTTCGGCAGCCTTTCGAATGGCTACACCTTC.

The chain joins TRBV6-5 to TRBJ2-7, with D possibly TRBD2 on 5 matching bases. The V and J ends lost 6 bases and 2 bases respectively, with 14 bases between them. Germline loops: CDR1 MNHEY, CDR2 SVGAGI. The CDR3 consists of 14 residues. CDR3 coding DNA: TGTGCCAGCAGGCCCCTGGACTCAACCTACGAGCAGTACTTC. Protein: CASRPLDSTYEQYF.

The rearrangement links TRBV5-6 to TRBJ2-7, with D uncertain. The germline gives CDR1 SGHDT, CDR2 YYEEEE. V was shortened by 1 base and J by 6 bases, with 5 bases between the two germline ends. The CDR3 is 11 residues long. This CDR3 reads CASSLMGEQYF. As DNA, the CDR3 is TGTGCCAGCAGCTTGATGGGCGAGCAGTACTTC.

This chain links TRBV19 with TRBJ2-1; D may be TRBD1 or TRBD2 (5 bases each). The CDR3 spans 16 residues. CDR1 is LNHDA and CDR2 is SQIVND in the germline V gene (reference sequence). Between the trimmed V and J ends, which lost 3 bases and 1 base, there was a span of 13 bases. The CDR3 DNA reads TGTGCCAGTAGTATCACGAGGGGTATTTCCTACAATGAGCAGTTCTTC. This gives the protein CASSITRGISYNEQFF.

V is TRBV15 and J is TRBJ1-2; possibly TRBD1 for D (6 bases). The V gene's germline CDR1 is LNHNV and CDR2 YYDKDF (reference sequence). The CDR3 length is 19 residues. The V gene lost 6 bases and the J gene lost 0 bases, with 26 bases spanning the gap. CDR3 nucleotide sequence: TGTGCCACCAGAGCTAATACCCGGAGGGGGATTCAAGCTAACTATGGCTACACCTTC. Protein sequence: CATRANTRRGIQANYGYTF.

The chain has TRBV7-9 and TRBJ1-5; D ambiguous. This CDR3 has 13 amino acids. Trimming removed 5 bases at V and 10 bases at J, with 15 bases between. Germline assignment: CDR1 SEHNR and CDR2 FQNEAQ (reference sequence). The CDR3, as DNA: TGTGCCAGCAGCCCCGCTCCTTCCACTCCCCAGCATTTT. It encodes CASSPAPSTPQHF.

The chain employs TRBV3-1 (or the pseudogene TRBV3-2) and TRBJ1-1; D is ambiguous. The CDR3 totals 15 residues. Germline V lookup: CDR1 LGHDT, CDR2 YNNKEL (reference sequence). The V and J ends lost 5 bases and 3 bases respectively, with 16 bases between them. CDR3 loop: CASSSTGFGYTEAFF. The CDR3 bases are TGTGCCAGCAGCTCCACGGGGTTTGGGTACACTGAAGCTTTCTTT.

This chain joins TRBV5-4 and TRBJ2-7, with 16 bases that match TRBD2. Trimming at V came to 3 bases and at J to 2 bases, leaving 8 bases not matched to a gene. The CDR3 consists of 18 residues. CDR1 is SGHNT, CDR2 YYREEE, per germline (reference sequence). As DNA, the CDR3 is TGTGCCAGCAGCTCATCTCAGGGACTAGCGGGAGGGACCTACGAGCAGTACTTC. Translating it yields CASSSSQGLAGGTYEQYF.

V and J are TRBV6-2 or TRBV6-3 and TRBJ1-1; D is possibly TRBD1 (6 bases). The CDR3 has 15 amino acids. Between the trimmed V and J ends, which lost 6 bases and 1 base, there was a span of 15 bases. CDR1 and CDR2 (germline): MNHEY, SVGEGT. CDR3 sequence reads: CASSRTDGANTEAFF. In nucleotides, the CDR3 is TGTGCCAGCAGCAGGACAGACGGAGCGAACACTGAAGCTTTCTTT.

The V and J genes are TRBV30 and TRBJ2-5; D gene uncertain. Germline values: CDR1 GTSNPN, CDR2 SVGIG (reference sequence). This CDR3 is built from 15 residues. The ends were cut back, 0 bases at V and 5 bases at J, with 16 bases in the middle. Written as DNA, the CDR3 is TGTGCCTGGAGTGTACCGCGCGTGGCGAAGGAGACCCAGTACTTC. Protein: CAWSVPRVAKETQYF.

The gene calls are TRBV5-6 and TRBJ2-5, with TRBD2 matching 10 bases. Looked up from germline, CDR1 is SGHDT and CDR2 is YYEEEE. J was trimmed by 2 bases and V by 2 bases; bases with no gene match: 6. The CDR3 extends over 16 amino acids. Written as DNA, the CDR3 is TGTGCCAGCAGCTTTGAAGGACTAGCGGTACAAGAGACCCAGTACTTC. Its protein product is CASSFEGLAVQETQYF.

On this clone itself: The junction departs from the called germline gene at one end, perhaps through a read error. The V gene is TRBV5-6, the J gene TRBJ1-2; D call uncertain. This CDR3 has 10 amino acids. Germline-derived CDR1 and CDR2 are SGHDT and YYEEEE. This CDR3 is CASSSIGAVF. The CDR3 DNA reads TGTGCCAGCAGCTCAATAGGTGCAGTCTTC.

The DNA of the CDR3 is TGTGCCTTAGGGGGTAGCACCGGGGAGCTGTTTTTT. Translation: CALGGSTGELFF. The V gene is TRBV28, the J gene TRBJ2-2; TRBD1 might be the D (6 bases). The V gene's germline CDR1 is MDHEN and CDR2 SYDVKM. Deletions cut 11 bases from V and 4 bases from J, with 11 bases between. The CDR3 spans 12 residues.